This T cell receptor (beta chain) came from a study of blood T cell repertoires in COVID-19. Background on the study: The United States, Italy and Spain provided the acute and convalescent COVID-19 samples.

Per the authors' pipeline: Estimation of nucleated cell counts was performed using reference gene primer amplification. The protocol was immunoSEQ multiplex PCR, while the TCRdb copy is restricted to in-frame clones and leaves out a portion. That table supplies the V and J calls and clone size; D and trimming were determined from the DNA. The table has about 140,000 clones, around 87% seen once. Germline assignment: CDR1 SGHNT and CDR2 YYREEE (reference sequence). This CDR3 region has 17 residues. V shed 0 bases and J shed 0 bases, with 13 bases lying between them. The gene calls are TRBV5-4 and TRBJ1-3; D possibly corresponds to TRBD1 (5 bases). Sequencing was carried out using peripheral blood. This receptor was obtained from a woman aged 35 to 49 with acute or convalescent COVID-19. The CDR3 DNA reads TGTGCCAGCAGCTTGGAAAGGGGCAGCCGCTCTGGAAACACCATATATTTT. Protein sequence: CASSLERGSRSGNTIYF.